The 20 T cell receptor beta chains below were found in one sample sequenced in a study of metastatic and nonmetastatic thyroid tumors. Every patient was untreated before thyroid surgery. TCRdb re-called the PCR reads through MiXCR. The table has roughly 16,000 clones, about 15% seen once. Sequenced input: blood. The receptor source for this set is a female donor with papillary thyroid cancer or a benign thyroid nodule (not recorded which). Some clones in this sample may be carry-over from other donors' samples.

This clone was counted at least ten times. V usage is TRBV7-3 and J usage is TRBJ2-2, with 11 nucleotides matching TRBD1. CDR1 is SGHTA and CDR2 is FQGTGA in the germline V gene. V gave up 5 bases and J gave up 0 bases; unmatched junction bases: 11. CDR3 length equals 19 residues. CDR3 loop: CASSPRTGGHPANTGELFF. Here the CDR3 DNA reads TGTGCCAGCAGCCCCAGGACAGGGGGCCATCCCGCGAACACCGGGGAGCTGTTTTTT.

This clone showed up many times. The chain links TRBV19 to TRBJ2-7; 13 nucleotides line up with TRBD2. The CDR3 extends over 16 amino acids. With 5 bases clipped from V and 4 bases from J, the junction kept 8 bases outside the gene matches. Looked up from germline, CDR1 is LNHDA and CDR2 is SQIVND (reference sequence). The CDR3 DNA reads as TGTGCCAGTAGTTCCCGGACTAGCGGGAGTGGTTACGAGCAGTACTTC. Protein product: CASSSRTSGSGYEQYF. Full variable domain (rest looked up from reference TRBV19 and TRBJ2-7): DGGITQSPKYLFRKEGQNVTLSCEQNLNHDAMYWYRQDPGQGLRLIYYSQIVNDFQKGDIAEGYSVSREKKESFPLTVTSAQKNPTAFYLCASSSRTSGSGYEQYFGPGTRLTVT.

This clone turned up a few times. The chain couples TRBV27 to TRBJ1-1; D is undetermined. CDR1 MNHEY and CDR2 SMNVEV come from the germline V gene (reference sequence). The CDR3 extends over 14 amino acids. Deletions cut 1 base from V and 1 base from J, with 7 bases between. The CDR3 nucleotides read TGTGCCAGCAGTTTATGGGCTGGGAACACTGAAGCTTTCTTT. Translating gives CASSLWAGNTEAFF.

Details on this clone: A much bigger clone sits one base away, suggesting this may be a read error. The chain combines TRBV13 with TRBJ2-1; 8 positions match TRBD2. The CDR3 has 16 residues. Germline values: CDR1 PRHDT, CDR2 FYEKMQ (reference sequence). This CDR3 is CASCLRSGSSPNEQFF. In DNA form, the CDR3 reads TGTGCCAGCTGCTTAAGGAGCGGGAGCAGCCCCAATGAGCAGTTCTTC.

Many counts were recorded for this clone. This chain joins TRBV5-5 and TRBJ2-3; possible D gene TRBD2, 5 bases. Germline loops: CDR1 SGHKS, CDR2 YYEKEE (reference sequence). CDR3 length equals 13 residues. Trimming left V 4 bases short and J 4 bases short, with 10 bases between. The CDR3 DNA is TGTGCCAGCAGCCCCGGGGTGGCAGATACGCAGTATTTT. This encodes CASSPGVADTQYF.

This clone showed up many times. The chain recombines TRBV20-1 with TRBJ2-1, with 10 bases matching TRBD2. Germline values: CDR1 DFQATT, CDR2 SNEGSKA (reference sequence). The CDR3 is 13 amino acids. Unmatched junction bases numbered 5, after V lost 4 bases and J lost 8 bases. The CDR3 sequence is CSATSGRVDEQFF. In DNA form, the CDR3 reads TGCAGTGCTACCAGCGGGAGGGTAGATGAGCAGTTCTTC.

The chain combines TRBV30 with TRBJ1-6; TRBD1 is a possible D gene (5 bases). Germline loops: CDR1 GTSNPN, CDR2 SVGIG (reference sequence). V was cut by 5 bases and J by 10 bases, with 12 bases left in between. The CDR3 spans 12 residues. CDR3 sequence (DNA): TGTGCCTGGGGACGGGGGGAATCACCCCTCCACTTT. Translated: CAWGRGESPLHF.

This clone has ten or more counts. In DNA, the CDR3 is TGTGCCAGCAGCCAAGTTCCAGCGAGCTCCTACAATGAGCAGTTCTTC. This codes for CASSQVPASSYNEQFF. V and J are TRBV3-1 and TRBJ2-1; D is undetermined. In germline, CDR1 is LGHDT, CDR2 YNNKEL (reference sequence). V was trimmed by 1 base and J by 0 bases, leaving 10 bases between them. The CDR3 has 16 residues.

This clone came up many times. This chain uses TRBV2 with TRBJ1-1; tentative D call: TRBD1 (5 bases). The CDR3 sequence is 13 residues long. The germline gives CDR1 SNHLY, CDR2 FYNNEI. V lost 5 bases and J 7 bases, leaving 14 bases between the germline ends. CDR3 coding DNA: TGTGCCAGCAGTAACCCGGGGGGGGGTGAAGCTTTCTTT. Amino acids: CASSNPGGGEAFF.

There are many counts of this clone. The genes are TRBV20-1 and TRBJ1-2, with TRBD1 identical over 7 bases. The length of the CDR3 is 15 residues. Trimming at V came to 5 bases and at J to 2 bases, leaving 11 bases not matched to a gene. Germline V CDR1 and CDR2: DFQATT, SNEGSKA (reference sequence). This CDR3 reads CSASRPGQENYGYTF. The CDR3 DNA reads TGCAGTGCTTCCCGCCCCGGACAGGAGAACTATGGCTACACCTTC.

This clone is medium-sized within its sample. The chain carries TRBV12-3 or TRBV12-4 and TRBJ1-2, with D possibly being TRBD1 (5 bases). Trimming shortened V by 6 bases and J by 4 bases, and 18 bases separated the two germline ends. The CDR3 contains 15 residues. Here the CDR3 DNA reads TGTGCCAGCAGACCCCAGGACCGCGGGGCCTATGGCTACACCTTC. Its translation: CASRPQDRGAYGYTF.

This clone has at least ten counts. V and J are TRBV7-9 and TRBJ1-5; D uncertain. Trimming took off 5 bases at V and 5 bases at J, with 13 bases between the two ends. The germline V gene encodes CDR1 SEHNR and CDR2 FQNEAQ (reference sequence). The CDR3 is 14 amino acids. The CDR3 sequence: CASSKDGWDQPQHF. The CDR3 bases are TGTGCCAGCAGCAAGGACGGTTGGGATCAGCCCCAGCATTTT.

This clone was recorded many times. The CDR3 sequence: CASSRYRADTQYF. Written as DNA, the CDR3 is TGCGCCAGCAGCCGGTACAGGGCGGATACGCAGTATTTT. This sequence joins TRBV4-1 and TRBJ2-3; D may be TRBD1 (6 bases). Per germline, CDR1 MGHRA and CDR2 YSYEKL. The CDR3 covers 13 residues. V lost 4 bases and J lost 6, with 11 bases in between.

This clone was detected a few times. V gene TRBV6-2 or TRBV6-3 combines with J gene TRBJ1-1; no clear D gene. In germline, CDR1 is MNHEY, CDR2 SVGEGT. V was clipped by 0 bases and J by 8 bases, with 16 bases between them. The CDR3 length is 15 residues. The CDR3, as DNA: TGTGCCAGCAGTTACTCGTTGGCGGGGTCAAGGGAAGCTTTCTTT. Encoded protein: CASSYSLAGSREAFF.

The J gene is TRBJ2-3, the V gene TRBV18; 11 bases fit TRBD2. Trimming at V came to 2 bases and at J to 0 bases, leaving 4 bases not matched to a gene. The germline V gene has CDR1 KGHSH and CDR2 LQKENI. This CDR3 region has 17 residues. The CDR3 nucleotides are TGTGCCAGCTCACCAACGCTAGCGGGGGGTAGCACAGATACGCAGTATTTT. It translates to CASSPTLAGGSTDTQYF.

In this sample, this clone turned up a few times. A junction end diverges from the germline sequence, so it may reflect a read error. This CDR3 is also generated by other DNA sequences in the sample. The chain has TRBV10-3 and TRBJ2-2, with a possible D match to TRBD2 (5 bases). The germline gives CDR1 ENHRY, CDR2 SYGVKD. The CDR3 is 13 amino acids. CDR3 residues: CAIRPGDTGELFF. The CDR3 DNA reads TGTGCCATCAGGCCAGGAGACACCGGGGAGCTTTTTTTT.

In this sample, this clone turned up many times. The V and J genes are TRBV19 and TRBJ1-5; TRBD1 might be the D (6 bases). Germline loops: CDR1 LNHDA, CDR2 SQIVND (reference sequence). Trimming took off 4 bases at V and 10 bases at J, with 14 bases between the two ends. This CDR3 contains 13 residues. In nucleotides, the CDR3 is TGTGCCAGTAGTAGGGTGACAGGCAGCCCCCAGCATTTT. Translating it yields CASSRVTGSPQHF.

This clone is medium-sized by share. J is TRBJ1-6 and V is TRBV7-2; 8 positions agree with TRBD1. Unmatched junction bases numbered 0, after V lost 3 bases and J lost 8 bases. This CDR3 is built from 13 residues. CDR1 and CDR2 (germline): SGHTA, FQGNSA. The DNA of the CDR3 is TGTGCCAGCAGCTTGACAGGGGATTCACCCCTCCACTTT. It specifies CASSLTGDSPLHF.

This clone has ten or more counts. CDR3 in DNA: TGTGCCAGCAGCCAAGAAGGAGCGGGGGGGGTAGATACGCAGTATTTT. It encodes CASSQEGAGGVDTQYF. This sequence joins TRBV4-2 and TRBJ2-3, with 10 bases fitting TRBD2. Trimming cost V 0 bases and J 5 bases; bases outside gene matches: 5. This CDR3 is 16 amino acids long. CDR1 and CDR2 (germline): LGHNA, YNFKEQ.

This clone was detected many times. V gene TRBV15 combines with J gene TRBJ1-1, with a weak D call TRBD1 (6 bases). V was shortened by 7 bases and J by 5 bases, with 17 bases between the two germline ends. CDR1 is LNHNV and CDR2 is YYDKDF in the germline V gene (reference sequence). The CDR3 length is 14 residues. In nucleotides, the CDR3 is TGTGCCACCACGCTCGGGGGCAGGGTTACTGAAGCTTTCTTT. This sequence encodes CATTLGGRVTEAFF.